A selection of T cell receptor beta chains follows, all from one sample in a study of early T cells in non-severe SARS-CoV-2 infection. Each CDR3 protein is one row after TCRdb ran MiXCR on the 5' RACE reads. The data hold 25,000 to 30,000 distinct CDR3 sequences, with approximately 5.3% observed a single time. Sequences were obtained from whole blood. The receptors stem from an adult who was a healthcare worker with PCR-confirmed SARS-CoV-2 infection or an uninfected control (not recorded which). Each CDR3 is given with its conserved first and last residue. The D gene is left open where the match is weak. Size values are once, few and many counts, or a class for expanded clones, and some rows have none.

size	D	V	J	CDR3	DNA
many	TRBD1	TRBV20-1	TRBJ2-3	CSAEGAADTQYF	TGCAGTGCCGAGGGGGCCGCAGATACGCAGTATTTT
.	.	TRBV29-1	TRBJ1-1	CSVAENTEAFF	TGCAGCGTTGCGGAAAATACTGAAGCTTTCTTT
many	TRBD1	TRBV12-3/TRBV12-4	TRBJ1-6	CASSLGTGGLSPLHF	TGTGCCAGCAGTTTAGGGACAGGGGGCCTTTCACCCCTCCACTTT
many	.	TRBV21-1	TRBJ2-3	CASSKGQARADTQYF	TGTGCCAGCAGCAAAGGGCAGGCTCGCGCAGATACGCAGTATTTT
.	.	TRBV12-3/TRBV12-4	TRBJ2-2	CASSFGGASGELFF	TGTGCCAGCAGTTTTGGGGGGGCATCCGGGGAGCTGTTTTTT
few	.	TRBV19	TRBJ1-6	CASSIQESSYNSPLHF	TGTGCCAGTAGTATCCAGGAAAGCTCCTATAATTCACCCCTCCACTTT
.	TRBD2	TRBV19	TRBJ2-2	CASSIDGPSGYTGELFF	TGTGCCAGTAGTATAGATGGTCCTAGCGGTTACACCGGGGAGCTGTTTTTT
many	TRBD1	TRBV6-1	TRBJ1-1	CAINRGSRDTEAFF	TGTGCCATAAACAGGGGCAGTCGGGACACTGAAGCTTTCTTT
few	TRBD1	TRBV12-3/TRBV12-4	TRBJ2-4	CASTPGQEQKNIQYF	TGTGCCAGCACCCCAGGACAGGAGCAGAAAAACATTCAGTACTTC
many	.	TRBV7-2	TRBJ2-3	CASTLSPGSDTQYF	TGTGCCAGCACCCTCTCGCCTGGGTCGGATACGCAGTATTTT
many	TRBD2	TRBV9	TRBJ2-5	CASSVGTSGRGETQYF	TGTGCCAGCAGCGTCGGGACTAGCGGGAGAGGGGAGACCCAGTACTTC
once	TRBD2	TRBV16	TRBJ2-1	CASSGLAVRSINNEQFF	TGTGCCAGCAGTGGACTAGCGGTCCGGTCCATCAACAATGAGCAGTTCTTC
many	.	TRBV11-2	TRBJ1-1	CASSLGGALTEAFF	TGTGCCAGCAGCTTAGGTGGGGCGTTGACTGAAGCTTTCTTT
many	TRBD2	TRBV6-6	TRBJ2-7	CASSYSNRLAGGEQYF	TGTGCCAGCAGTTACTCGAATCGGCTAGCGGGAGGGGAGCAGTACTTC
medium-sized	.	TRBV18	TRBJ2-7	CASSRGASTYEQYF	TGTGCCAGCTCACGGGGGGCCAGTACCTACGAGCAGTACTTC
many	TRBD2	TRBV20-1	TRBJ2-1	CSASRLAGEQFF	TGCAGTGCTAGTCGACTAGCGGGAGAGCAGTTCTTC
many	.	TRBV24-1	TRBJ2-3	CATSAPGLADTQYF	TGTGCCACCAGTGCCCCGGGCTTGGCAGATACGCAGTATTTT
many	.	TRBV6-6	TRBJ2-5	CASSYLARAQGQETQYF	TGTGCCAGCAGTTACTTGGCGAGGGCCCAGGGCCAAGAGACCCAGTACTTC
.	.	TRBV4-3	TRBJ2-2	CASSQEDPVRREYFVGELFF	TGCGCCAGCAGCCAAGAGGACCCCGTTCGTAGAGAATACTTCGTCGGGGAGCTGTTTTTT
few	TRBD2	TRBV7-9	TRBJ2-7	CASSPGSNGRADGEQYF	TGTGCCAGCAGCCCGGGATCTAACGGGAGGGCCGATGGAGAGCAGTACTTC
.	.	TRBV2	TRBJ1-6	CASRARRASYNSPLHF	TGTGCCAGCAGGGCCCGGAGGGCCTCCTATAATTCACCCCTCCACTTT
many	.	TRBV21-1	TRBJ1-2	CASSFYPGQKPLGYGYTF	TGTGCCAGCAGCTTCTACCCGGGACAAAAACCCCTAGGCTATGGCTACACCTTC
.	.	TRBV18	TRBJ2-7	CASSSPPNEQYF	TGTGCCAGCTCATCCCCCCCGAACGAGCAGTACTTC
.	.	TRBV29-1	TRBJ2-5	CSVQGGQETQYF	TGCAGCGTCCAGGGGGGCCAAGAGACCCAGTACTTC
.	TRBD1	TRBV29-1	TRBJ1-1	CSATTGSTEAFF	TGCAGCGCTACGACAGGGTCGACTGAAGCTTTCTTT
.	.	TRBV3-1	TRBJ2-3	CASSQDGVRTDTQYF	TGTGCCAGCAGCCAAGATGGAGTCCGCACAGATACGCAGTATTTT
many	TRBD1	TRBV5-1	TRBJ2-5	CASSLGPTGAETQYF	TGCGCCAGCAGCCTGGGCCCGACAGGGGCAGAGACCCAGTACTTC
many	TRBD2	TRBV6-2/TRBV6-3	TRBJ2-5	CASSFLYPTAGREETQYF	TGTGCCAGCAGTTTCCTCTACCCTACAGCGGGAAGAGAAGAGACCCAGTACTTC
many	TRBD2	TRBV6-1	TRBJ2-1	CASLQRGSGRQSSYNEQFF	TGTGCCAGCCTACAAAGGGGTAGCGGGAGACAAAGCTCCTACAATGAGCAGTTCTTC
.	TRBD1	TRBV7-7	TRBJ2-7	CASSYRDRVVPYEQYF	TGTGCCAGCAGCTACCGGGACAGGGTTGTCCCCTACGAGCAGTACTTC
many	.	TRBV12-3/TRBV12-4	TRBJ1-1	CASSSQDMNTEAFF	TGTGCCAGCAGCTCGCAGGATATGAACACTGAAGCTTTCTTT
many	TRBD2	TRBV4-1	TRBJ2-5	CASSQPGLAAETQYF	TGCGCCAGCAGCCAACCGGGACTAGCTGCGGAGACCCAGTACTTC
.	.	TRBV12-3/TRBV12-4	TRBJ2-7	CASSLGVGSSYEQYF	TGTGCCAGCAGTTTAGGGGTGGGAAGCTCCTACGAGCAGTACTTC
many	.	TRBV29-1	TRBJ2-7	CSVQRAYEQYF	TGCAGCGTCCAGAGAGCTTACGAGCAGTACTTC
.	.	TRBV5-1	TRBJ2-2	CASSLEAATGELFF	TGCGCCAGCAGCTTGGAGGCAGCCACCGGGGAGCTGTTTTTT
many	.	TRBV6-5	TRBJ2-3	CASSYFFGGPDTQYF	TGTGCCAGCAGTTACTTCTTTGGCGGTCCGGATACGCAGTATTTT
many	TRBD2	TRBV6-1	TRBJ2-3	CARPRSWCSADPAGGGDTQYF	TGTGCCAGACCTCGAAGTTGGTGTTCGGCCGACCCAGCGGGAGGGGGAGATACGCAGTATTTT
many	.	TRBV5-8	TRBJ2-3	CASSEYSSYPYF	TGTGCCAGCAGCGAATATTCCTCATACCCGTATTTT
many	TRBD2	TRBV4-1	TRBJ2-3	CASSLRTSGTDTQYF	TGCGCCAGCAGCCTGCGGACTAGCGGCACAGATACGCAGTATTTT
many	.	TRBV20-1	TRBJ2-2	CSARDAQFGGTGELFF	TGCAGTGCTAGAGATGCCCAGTTCGGGGGCACCGGGGAGCTGTTTTTT
many	.	TRBV7-2	TRBJ2-3	CASSTDYTDTQYF	TGTGCCAGCAGCACGGACTACACAGATACGCAGTATTTT
many	.	TRBV2	TRBJ1-2	CASSFAGSAFGYTF	TGTGCCAGCAGTTTCGCCGGCTCCGCCTTTGGCTACACCTTC
.	TRBD1	TRBV4-1	TRBJ1-2	CASSQDRDRDNYGYTF	TGCGCCAGCAGCCAAGATCGGGACAGGGATAACTATGGCTACACCTTC
.	TRBD2	TRBV12-3/TRBV12-4	TRBJ2-1	CASSLSGGRAWSEQFF	TGTGCCAGCAGTTTGTCCGGCGGGAGGGCCTGGTCCGAGCAGTTCTTC
many	.	TRBV11-2	TRBJ2-5	CASSYIVGETQYF	TGTGCCAGCAGCTACATAGTGGGGGAGACCCAGTACTTC
many	.	TRBV6-6	TRBJ1-5	CASSYSSGLGYSNQPQHF	TGTGCCAGCAGTTACTCGAGTGGGCTGGGTTATAGCAATCAGCCCCAGCATTTT
.	.	TRBV12-3/TRBV12-4	TRBJ2-1	CASSLEDNEQFF	TGTGCCAGCAGTTTGGAGGACAATGAGCAGTTCTTC
many	.	TRBV5-1	TRBJ2-7	CASSSYRYEQYF	TGCGCCAGCAGCTCCTACCGCTACGAGCAGTACTTC
many	.	TRBV18	TRBJ2-7	CASSPTETEEQYF	TGTGCCAGCTCACCGACAGAAACGGAGGAGCAGTACTTC
many	TRBD2	TRBV7-6	TRBJ2-3	CASSKGTSSLSSTDTQYF	TGTGCCAGCAGCAAAGGGACTAGCAGCCTATCTAGCACAGATACGCAGTATTTT